This T cell receptor beta chain was retrieved from a study of shared clonotypes between healthy human individuals (dated by TCRdb to the early 2020s). Study-level background: The cohort comprised two women and a few men aged 18 to 49 years. For each donor, CD4 naive and CD4 memory were each given three plates, CD8 naive was given two plates, and CD8 memory was given one plate. Blood TCR repertoires of a handful of healthy adults were deeply sequenced to estimate repertoire size and the extent of clonotype sharing between individuals. To increase sequencing depth and limit assay-specific biases, TCR repertoire library preparation and sequencing were carried out by different laboratories using diverse techniques. Between about 0.85 and 10 billion PBMCs per donor were obtained by leukapheresis. What the research found in general, with its limitations: Sampling was restricted to blood, and TCR repertoires in tissue are likely to differ from TCR repertoires in blood. Pairwise subsampling indicated that sequencing depth was expected to affect the degree of clonotype sharing among donors. Higher generation probabilities were observed for clonotypes shared by all four sorted-subset donors than for non-shared clonotypes. Sharing across a few donors was observed for 5% to 6.5% of naive CD4, 3.5% of naive CD8, roughly 2.3% of memory CD4, and about 0.39% of memory CD8 clonotypes. Even with the large sequencing depth, rarefaction of the sorted-subset datasets indicated that sequencing was incomplete. The genetic and exposure-history diversity represented was limited by the small number of donors. Naive subsets generally had larger estimated clonotype richness than memory subsets did.

CDR3 length: 14 amino acids, cysteine to phenylalanine. The retained sequence is limited to the CDR3, 42 bases, with the frame set at the first base. V is reduced by 1 base and J by 5 bases, leaving a spacing of 9 bases between them. From a lookup of the germline V gene, CDR1 and CDR2 are SGHTA and FQGNSA. Using the deep immunoSEQ assay, multiplex PCR amplified TCR CDR3 regions from genomic DNA. For each cell subset, the extracted genomic DNA was distributed evenly across all wells of several immunoSEQ 96-well plates, and each plate served as one replicate. For sorted subsets, about 200 ng genomic DNA, equal to 30,000 to 35,000 T cell genomes, was loaded into each replicate PCR. The purified libraries were quantified using a Qubit 3.0 fluorometer, sized with a Bioanalyzer 2100, and then quantified again using the KAPA Library Quantification kit. Every immunoSEQ 96-well plate was sequenced on a dedicated single-read 150-cycle Illumina NextSeq 550 flow cell. The authors' pipeline ran thus. Because the immunoSEQ output included only junctional sequences and no quality scores, the filtering could not be the same as the filtering used for full-length reads. Sequences were annotated with PyIR, a Python wrapper for IgBLAST v1.9, and V/J genes and CDR3 were assigned using IMGT germline references. Reads were filtered out if the reads had weak V/J assignments (E-value above 1e-6), no CDR3, stop codons, out-of-frame junctions, or ambiguous translated residues. V3J clonotypes were defined as sequences sharing the same inferred V gene, J gene, and CDR3 amino acid sequence. To compute the percentage overlap between repertoires, the number of shared unique clonotypes was divided by the size of the smaller repertoire. RTK rarefaction, the Chao1 estimator, and Recon v2.1 estimates of unobserved clonotypes were used to assess repertoire richness. For all TCRbeta clonotypes obtained by the gDNA method from a handful of donors, generation probabilities were computed with OLGA. Here the immuneACCESS table is served through TCRdb, limited to in-frame sequences with V and J called. Missing clones are a known gap in these copies; in checked studies unresolved V genes cover under half, and the rest lacks a known reason. That table furnishes V, J and clone size, whereas the DNA furnished D and trimming. A total of roughly 2.5 million clones appear in this sample, approximately 92% of them only once. The ten biggest clones cover over 0.12% of the sample.

Regarding this clone: There is no known antigen for this receptor. There are no base qualities to consult, and no much larger clone falls within one base.

Donors were healthy HIV-negative adults with no recently reported acute infections or vaccinations. All donors were Caucasian adults living in Nashville, Tennessee, USA. Magnetic negative selection was used to enrich CD4+ T cells, after which naive cells were positively selected on CD45RA and the negative fraction became the memory subset. Blood was obtained by leukapheresis, after which PBMCs were separated by Ficoll-Histopaque density gradient centrifugation and cryopreserved in liquid nitrogen vapor phase. Purity and quantity of every magnetically sorted T cell population were checked by analytical flow cytometry. Each sorted fraction had its genomic DNA isolated and then quantified by UV absorbance on a Nanodrop 2000c.

The origin of this receptor is a man between 18 and 29 years old in good health. The chain couples TRBV7-2 to TRBJ1-5, with the D gene not clear enough to name. Sequenced: naive CD4+ T cells sorted from blood. This sample's cell subset or site label indicates: CD45RA+ positively selected. The CDR3 in this case is CASSLEGLDQPQHF. The sequenced DNA: TGTGCCAGCAGCTTAGAAGGGTTGGATCAGCCCCAGCATTTT.